A selection of T cell receptor beta chains follows, all from one sample in a study of technical replicates of blood from a handful of donors. Sequencing was performed with immunoSEQ multiplex PCR; in TCRdb, only in-frame clones are kept and a portion is missing. The profile covers over 85,000 clones, with 94% appearing a single time and about 0.27% taken by the ten largest. Specimen: T cells isolated from PBMCs. The receptors were gathered from a human donor in good health. Each CDR3 is given with its conserved first and last residue. A D gene is named only where the DNA matches it firmly.

>TRBV28|-|TRBJ1-1
CASKAGTMNTEAFF
>TRBV18|-|TRBJ1-2
CASSPGADPFMLGYGYTF
>TRBV15|-|TRBJ2-4
CATAQDYKNIQYF
>TRBV29-1|-|TRBJ1-2
CSVTGTYGYTF
>TRBV5-1|-|-
CASSLTGFPLSSFSYEQYF
>TRBV6-1|-|TRBJ2-1
CASSESGSYNEQFF
>TRBV5-6|TRBD1|TRBJ1-2
CASSWGQLNYGYTF
>TRBV7-2|-|TRBJ2-7
CASLKRGSYEQYF
>TRBV28|-|TRBJ2-7
CASSPGISGSEQYF
>TRBV6-5|-|TRBJ1-1
CASSYLGSTEAFF
>TRBV6-1|TRBD2|TRBJ2-5
CASRQRGVETQYF
>TRBV7-2|-|TRBJ1-1
CASSWAPNTEAFF
>TRBV9|-|TRBJ1-1
CASSPLWILFGGFTEAFF
>TRBV5-1|TRBD1|TRBJ1-5
CASSLEGQQLNQPQHF
>TRBV6-1|TRBD2|TRBJ2-3
CASRIAGGTDTQYF
>TRBV5-1|-|TRBJ2-2
CASDTGPKDTGELFF
>TRBV5-1|TRBD1|TRBJ2-7
CASSPGTGGYEQYF
>TRBV15|-|TRBJ2-3
CATSRGSPTDTQYF
>TRBV5-4|TRBD2|TRBJ2-7
CASSYGLAVAYEQYF
>TRBV28|TRBD1|TRBJ2-4
CASSLTGDTKNIQYF
>TRBV6-4|TRBD2|TRBJ2-1
CASSDLSGRAGNEQFF
>TRBV7-9|-|TRBJ2-5
CASSLVWGRETQYF
>TRBV13|TRBD1|TRBJ1-2
CASSLELQGEWGGYTF